The T cell receptor beta chain under discussion was sequenced for a study of post-analysis software for immune sequencing data. Germline values: CDR1 SGHTA, CDR2 FQGNSA. The CDR3 runs to 16 residues. The junction had 2 bases not matched to a gene; V was cut back by 2 bases and J by 3 bases. This clonotype has ten or more counts. The antigen is not known. Researchers reported that TCR beta cDNA libraries carried unique molecular identifiers. TCRdb fed the PCR reads into MiXCR, producing one record per CDR3 protein. The data hold about 760,000 distinct CDR3 sequences, with about 32% observed a single time. Findings and limits, study-wide: In patients, about 5 TRBV segments were more frequent than in controls, with TRBV5-6, TRBV5-1 and TRBV20-1 among them.

What was sequenced was blood. This sequence originates from a girl between 10 and 17 years old with multiple sclerosis. The rearrangement joins TRBV7-2 to TRBJ2-1; 12 bases line up with TRBD2. The CDR3 loop reads CASSLLAGGFYNEQFF. In nucleotides, the CDR3 is TGTGCCAGCAGCTTACTAGCGGGAGGGTTCTACAATGAGCAGTTCTTC.